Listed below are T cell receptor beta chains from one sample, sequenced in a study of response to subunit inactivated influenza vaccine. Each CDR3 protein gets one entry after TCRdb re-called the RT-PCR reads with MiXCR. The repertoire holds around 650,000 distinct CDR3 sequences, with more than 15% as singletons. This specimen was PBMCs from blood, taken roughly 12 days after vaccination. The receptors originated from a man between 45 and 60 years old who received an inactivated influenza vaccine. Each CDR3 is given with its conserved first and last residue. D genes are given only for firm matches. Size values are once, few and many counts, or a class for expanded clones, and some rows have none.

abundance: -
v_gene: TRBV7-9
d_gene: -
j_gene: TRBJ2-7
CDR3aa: CASSLPQTSSYEQYF
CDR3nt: TGTGCCAGCAGCCTCCCTCAGACGAGCTCCTACGAGCAGTACTTC

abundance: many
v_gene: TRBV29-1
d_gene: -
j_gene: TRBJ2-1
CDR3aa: CSVVVGAYEQFF
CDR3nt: TGCAGCGTTGTTGTGGGGGCCTATGAGCAGTTCTTC

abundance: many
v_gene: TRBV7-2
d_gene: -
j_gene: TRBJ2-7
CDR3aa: CASSLWIYYEQYF
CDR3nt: TGTGCCAGCAGCTTATGGATCTACTACGAGCAGTACTTC

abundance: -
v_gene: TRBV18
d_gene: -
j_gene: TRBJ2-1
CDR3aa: CASSQRRNNEQFF
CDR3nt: TGTGCCAGCTCACAACGGAGGAATAATGAGCAATTCTTC

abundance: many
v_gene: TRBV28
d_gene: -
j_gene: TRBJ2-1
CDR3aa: CATEGSYNEQFF
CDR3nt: TGTGCCACCGAAGGTTCCTACAATGAGCAGTTCTTC

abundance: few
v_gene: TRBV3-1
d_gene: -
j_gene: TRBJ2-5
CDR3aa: CASSQDLWEKETQYF
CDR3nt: TGTGCCAGCAGCCAAGATTTATGGGAGAAGGAGACCCAGTACTTC

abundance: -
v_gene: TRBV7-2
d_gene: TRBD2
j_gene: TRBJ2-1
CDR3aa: CASSFLGGRSYNEQFF
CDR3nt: TGTGCCAGCAGCTTTCTTGGCGGGAGATCCTACAATGAGCAGTTCTTC

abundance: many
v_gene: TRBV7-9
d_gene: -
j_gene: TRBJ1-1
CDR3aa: CASSLDRFEAFF
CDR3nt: TGTGCCAGCAGCTTAGATAGGTTCGAAGCTTTCTTT

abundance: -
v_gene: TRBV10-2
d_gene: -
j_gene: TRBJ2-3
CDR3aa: CASSGMLSTDTQYF
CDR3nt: TGCGCCAGCAGTGGGATGTTATCCACAGATACGCAGTATTTT

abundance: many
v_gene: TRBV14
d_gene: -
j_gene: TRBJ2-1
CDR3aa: CASSQDLRAEQFF
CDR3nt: TGTGCCAGCAGCCAAGATCTCCGTGCTGAGCAGTTCTTC